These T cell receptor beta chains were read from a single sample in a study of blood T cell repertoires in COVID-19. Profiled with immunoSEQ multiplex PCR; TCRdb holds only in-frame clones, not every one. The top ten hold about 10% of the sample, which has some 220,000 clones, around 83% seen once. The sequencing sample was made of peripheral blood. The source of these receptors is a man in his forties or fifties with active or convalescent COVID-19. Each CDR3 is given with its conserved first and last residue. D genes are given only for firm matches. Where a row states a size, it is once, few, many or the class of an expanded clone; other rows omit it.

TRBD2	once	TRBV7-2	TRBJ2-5	CASSLGPGGEETQYF	TGTGCCAGCAGCTTAGGTCCGGGGGGGGAAGAGACCCAGTACTTC
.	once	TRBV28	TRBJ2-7	CASTPPEGVGEQYF	TGTGCCAGCACCCCCCCTGAGGGGGTCGGCGAGCAGTACTTC
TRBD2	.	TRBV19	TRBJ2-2	CASSMTGGYTGELFF	TGTGCCAGTAGTATGACGGGAGGGTACACCGGGGAGCTATTTTTT
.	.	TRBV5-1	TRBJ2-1	CASSLRDKGHNEQFF	TGCGCCAGCAGCTTAAGGGACAAGGGGCACAATGAGCAGTTCTTC
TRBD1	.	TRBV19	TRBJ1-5	CASSTPGQVNQPQHF	TGTGCCAGTAGTACCCCGGGACAGGTCAATCAGCCCCAGCATTTT
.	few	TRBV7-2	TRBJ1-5	CASSTQGVDQPQHF	TGTGCCAGCAGCACCCAGGGTGTGGATCAGCCCCAGCATTTT
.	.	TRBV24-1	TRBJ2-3	CATSDPNKRSDTQYF	TGTGCCACCAGTGACCCGAATAAGCGATCAGATACGCAGTATTTT
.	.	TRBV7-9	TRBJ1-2	CASSPNRQLYGYTF	TGTGCCAGCAGCCCGAACAGGCAGCTCTATGGCTACACCTTC
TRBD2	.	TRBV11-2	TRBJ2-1	CASSLLAGPDNEQFF	TGTGCCAGCAGCCTCCTAGCGGGCCCCGACAATGAGCAGTTCTTC
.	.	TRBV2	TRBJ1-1	CASSEVRDTEAFF	TGTGCCAGCAGTGAAGTCAGGGACACTGAAGCTTTCTTT
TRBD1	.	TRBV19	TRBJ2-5	CASSIGTGKGGTQYF	TGTGCCAGTAGTATAGGGACAGGAAAAGGGGGGACCCAGTACTTC
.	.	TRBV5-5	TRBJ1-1	CASSLSGTNTEAFF	TGTGCCAGCAGCTTGTCTGGGACTAACACTGAAGCTTTCTTT
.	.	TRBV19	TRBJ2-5	CASSEAGLQETQYF	TGTGCCAGTAGTGAAGCAGGGCTCCAAGAGACCCAGTACTTC
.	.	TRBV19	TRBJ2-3	CASRRQGGDTQYF	TGTGCCAGTAGGAGGCAGGGTGGCGATACGCAGTATTTT
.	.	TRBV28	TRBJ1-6	CASSLGQVNSPLHF	TGTGCCAGCAGTTTAGGACAAGTTAATTCACCCCTCCACTTT
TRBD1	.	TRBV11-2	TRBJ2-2	CASSPGTGGTGELFF	TGTGCCAGCAGCCCCGGGACAGGGGGCACCGGGGAGCTGTTTTTT
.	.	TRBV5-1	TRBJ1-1	CASSLVSQMNTEAFF	TGCGCCAGCAGCTTGGTTAGCCAGATGAACACTGAAGCTTTCTTT
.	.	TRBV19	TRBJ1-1	CASSIRPRQARSEAFF	TGTGCCAGTAGTATCCGGCCTCGGCAGGCGAGATCTGAAGCTTTCTTT
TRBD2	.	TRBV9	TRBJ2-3	CASSVATSGGLETQYF	TGTGCCAGCAGCGTAGCTACCAGCGGGGGTCTGGAGACGCAGTATTTT
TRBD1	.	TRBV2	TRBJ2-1	CACRQGPANEQFF	TGTGCCTGCAGACAGGGGCCGGCCAATGAGCAGTTCTTC
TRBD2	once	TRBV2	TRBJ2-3	CASSEWGLEGDTQYF	TGTGCCAGCAGTGAATGGGGACTAGAGGGAGATACGCAGTATTTT
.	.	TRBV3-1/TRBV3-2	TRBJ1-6	CASSQVGLDNSPLHF	TGTGCCAGCAGCCAAGTAGGACTCGATAATTCACCCCTCCACTTT
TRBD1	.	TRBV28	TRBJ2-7	CASTQGAYEQYF	TGTGCCAGCACGCAGGGGGCCTACGAGCAGTACTTC
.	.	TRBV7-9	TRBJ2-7	CASSGRDFLAYEQYF	TGTGCCAGCAGCGGTCGGGACTTTCTAGCCTACGAGCAGTACTTC
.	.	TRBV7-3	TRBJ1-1	CASSLYRAGRTEAFF	TGTGCCAGCAGCTTATATAGGGCAGGGCGAACTGAAGCTTTCTTT
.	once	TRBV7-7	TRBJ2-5	CASSSLQGPQETQYF	TGTGCTAGCAGCTCCCTCCAGGGGCCCCAAGAGACCCAGTACTTC
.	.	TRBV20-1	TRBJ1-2	CSARDLVFYTF	TGCAGTGCTAGAGATCTTGTGTTCTACACCTTC
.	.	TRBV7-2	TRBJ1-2	CASSFRGGYTF	TGTGCCAGCAGTTTTCGAGGAGGCTACACCTTC
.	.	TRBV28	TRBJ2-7	CASSSRRMAGSRAYEQYF	TGTGCCAGCAGTTCCCGACGGATGGCGGGGAGTCGAGCCTACGAGCAGTACTTC
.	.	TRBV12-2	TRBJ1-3	CASRLRGGLNSGNTIYF	TGTGCAAGTCGCTTAAGGGGCGGACTAAACTCTGGAAACACCATATATTTT
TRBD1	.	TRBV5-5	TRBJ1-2	CASGGQSIAYGYTF	TGTGCCAGCGGGGGACAGAGTATTGCCTATGGCTACACCTTC
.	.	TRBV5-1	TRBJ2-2	CASSGGRPNTGELFF	TGCGCCAGCAGTGGAGGCAGACCGAACACCGGGGAGCTGTTTTTT
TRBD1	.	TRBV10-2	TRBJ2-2	CASSEFGQGSTGELFF	TGCGCCAGCAGTGAGTTCGGACAGGGTTCAACCGGGGAGCTGTTTTTT
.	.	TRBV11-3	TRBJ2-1	CASSSTTTEQFF	TGTGCCAGCAGCTCGACTACCACTGAGCAGTTCTTC
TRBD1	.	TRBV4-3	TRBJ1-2	CASSQDVDRGRVARGYTF	TGCGCCAGCAGCCAAGATGTTGACAGGGGAAGAGTGGCCCGGGGCTACACCTTC
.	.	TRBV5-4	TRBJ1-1	CASSFSTSKGTEAFF	TGTGCCAGCAGCTTTTCAACATCGAAGGGGACTGAAGCTTTCTTT
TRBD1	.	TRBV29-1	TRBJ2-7	CSVEGGTGGDHEQYF	TGCAGCGTTGAAGGCGGGACAGGAGGGGACCACGAGCAGTACTTC
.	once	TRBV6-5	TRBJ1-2	CASTPLRGGDYGYTF	TGTGCCAGCACACCTCTCCGGGGGGGAGACTATGGCTACACCTTC
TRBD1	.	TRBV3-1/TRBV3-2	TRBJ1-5	CASSQAYGQGGSVRQPQHF	TGTGCCAGCAGCCAAGCGTACGGCCAGGGGGGTAGCGTGCGCCAGCCCCAGCATTTT
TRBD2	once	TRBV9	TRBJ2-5	CASSVAPREGETQYF	TGTGCCAGCAGCGTAGCCCCTAGGGAGGGGGAGACCCAGTACTTC
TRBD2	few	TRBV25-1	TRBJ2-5	CASSDGPASGLQETQYF	TGTGCCAGCAGTGATGGCCCCGCTAGCGGATTACAAGAGACCCAGTACTTC
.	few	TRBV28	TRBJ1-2	CASSLIGGRTYGYTF	TGTGCCAGCAGTTTAATAGGTGGGAGAACCTATGGCTACACCTTC
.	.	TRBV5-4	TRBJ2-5	CASSFRMGETQYF	TGTGCCAGCAGCTTCCGAATGGGCGAGACCCAGTACTTC
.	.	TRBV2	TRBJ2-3	CASSEQRSSSETQYF	TGTGCCAGCAGTGAGCAGCGGTCCAGTTCAGAAACGCAGTATTTT
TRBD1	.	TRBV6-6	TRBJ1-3	CASSAQGAWGNTIYF	TGTGCCAGCAGTGCACAGGGGGCTTGGGGAAACACCATATATTTT
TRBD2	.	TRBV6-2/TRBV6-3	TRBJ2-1	CASSYSMGGRFYNEQFF	TGTGCCAGCAGTTACTCGATGGGCGGGAGGTTCTACAATGAGCAGTTCTTC
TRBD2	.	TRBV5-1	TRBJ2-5	CASSLGTSPTLETQYF	TGCGCCAGCAGCTTGGGGACTAGCCCGACCCTAGAGACCCAGTACTTC